What follows are 19 T cell receptor beta chains derived from one specimen sequenced in a study of T cells in Graves' hyperthyroidism and ophthalmopathy. The CDR3 regions of TCR beta were amplified from RNA transcripts. TCR CDR3 regions were first amplified by RT-PCR with HTBI primers. TCRdb reprocessed the multiplex PCR reads with MiXCR, giving one entry per CDR3 protein. The table has around 620,000 distinct CDR3 sequences, 11% to 15% seen once; the top ten hold approximately 6.4%. The source material was blood. Every receptor here comes from a woman between 18 and 29 years old with Graves' ophthalmopathy.

The rearrangement uses TRBV5-8 and TRBJ1-5; a possible D gene is TRBD1 (6 bases). V gave up 0 bases and J gave up 0 bases, with 13 bases separating them. CDR1 and CDR2 (germline): SGHTS, YDEGEE. This CDR3 is built from 17 residues. CDR3 sequence (DNA): TGTGCCAGCAGCTTGGGGACAGAGTCCCATAGCAATCAGCCCCAGCATTTT. Translated: CASSLGTESHSNQPQHF.

This clonotype was seen many times. The chain couples TRBV24-1 to TRBJ2-1, with D maybe TRBD2 (6 bases). V lost 3 bases, J lost 5 bases, and 16 bases lay in between. The V gene's germline CDR1 is KGHDR and CDR2 SFDVKD. This CDR3 is 16 amino acids long. CDR3 sequence (DNA): TGTGCCACCAGTGATGGCCGGGACTTGAGTGACAATGAGCAGTTCTTC. This gives the protein CATSDGRDLSDNEQFF.

This clonotype was detected a few times. This rearrangement joins TRBV14 to TRBJ1-5; D not resolved. The CDR3 runs 15 residues. Germline V CDR1 and CDR2: SGHDN, FVKESK. V lost 11 bases, J lost 4 bases, and 21 bases lay in between. CDR3 residues: CARTYKGGENQPQHF. DNA for the CDR3: TGTGCCCGAACCTACAAGGGTGGGGAGAATCAGCCCCAGCATTTT.

In its sample, this clonotype was seen many times. This chain uses TRBV12-5 with TRBJ1-1; D may be TRBD1 (6 bases). Deletions cut 6 bases from V and 10 bases from J, with 9 bases between. The CDR3 is made up of 10 amino acids. Looked up from germline, CDR1 is LGHNT and CDR2 is FRNRAP. The CDR3 region is CASGEGGAFF. The CDR3, as DNA: TGTGCTAGTGGCGAAGGGGGAGCTTTCTTT.

This clonotype was seen only a few times. The chain carries TRBV19 and TRBJ2-7; weak D call: TRBD2 (6 bases). Germline V gene data show CDR1 as LNHDA and CDR2 as SQIVND (reference sequence). The CDR3 length is 13 residues. Trimming stripped 10 bases from V and 0 bases from J, with 13 bases between. The CDR3, as DNA: TGTGCCACGTCGGTGGGAGGCTCCTACGAGCAGTACTTC. Encoded protein: CATSVGGSYEQYF.

V usage is TRBV19 and J usage is TRBJ1-5, with D unresolved. V dropped 3 bases and J dropped 3 bases, with 15 bases sitting between them. This CDR3 region has 16 residues. Per germline, CDR1 LNHDA and CDR2 SQIVND (reference sequence). The CDR3 region has the DNA TGTGCCAGTAGTATCGTAGCGGCCAGCCACAATCAGCCCCAGCATTTT. Translated: CASSIVAASHNQPQHF.

This clonotype was counted at least ten times. Here the CDR3 reads CASSYTGDTEAFF. The CDR3 DNA reads TGTGCCAGCTCGTACACAGGGGACACTGAAGCTTTCTTT. This chain joins TRBV6-2 or TRBV6-3 and TRBJ1-1; 7 bases align to TRBD1. With V trimmed by 8 bases and J by 3 bases, 6 bases remained unmatched. The CDR3 totals 13 residues. CDR1 and CDR2 from the germline V gene are MNHEY and SVGEGT.

The chain has TRBV30 and TRBJ2-2; D might be TRBD2 (5 bases). Trimming stripped 4 bases from V and 5 bases from J, with 8 bases between. Looked up from germline, CDR1 is GTSNPN and CDR2 is SVGIG (reference sequence). The CDR3 has 12 residues. The DNA of the CDR3 is TGTGCCTGGAAGCCGGGAACCGGGGAGCTGTTTTTT. Translating it yields CAWKPGTGELFF.

J is TRBJ2-6 and V is TRBV7-9; D is ambiguous. The germline V and J ends were trimmed by 3 bases and 0 bases, with 9 bases remaining between them. CDR3 length: 16 amino acids. Germline V CDR1 and CDR2: SEHNR, FQNEAQ (reference sequence). DNA for the CDR3: TGTGCCAGCAGCTTCGACGGTGTCTCTGGGGCCAACGTCCTGACTTTC. It specifies CASSFDGVSGANVLTF. The full variable domain, completed using reference TRBV7-9 and TRBJ2-6, is DTGVSQNPRHKITKRGQNVTFRCDPISEHNRLYWYRQTLGQGPEFLTYFQNEAQLEKSRLLSDRFSAERPKGSFSTLEIQRTEQGDSAMYLCASSFDGVSGANVLTFGAGSRLTVL.

At least ten counts were recorded for this clonotype. V usage is TRBV6-2 or TRBV6-3 and J usage is TRBJ2-7; D gene ambiguous. The CDR3 extends over 11 amino acids. In germline, CDR1 is MNHEY, CDR2 SVGEGT. V dropped 6 bases and J dropped 9 bases, with 12 bases sitting between them. CDR3 nucleotides: TGTGCCAGCAGCCCGTATAGGCGGCAGTACTTC. Amino acids: CASSPYRRQYF.

This clonotype was detected ten times or more. The rearrangement links TRBV28 to TRBJ2-1, with 8 bases lining up with TRBD1. The CDR3 runs 15 residues. Germline V gene sequence: CDR1 MDHEN, CDR2 SYDVKM. With V trimmed by 5 bases and J by 3 bases, 6 bases remained unmatched. In DNA form, the CDR3 reads TGTGCCAGCAGTGTCACGACAGGGGTCTACAATGAGCAGTTCTTC. Encoded protein: CASSVTTGVYNEQFF.

This clonotype occurred a few times. The rearrangement links TRBV30 to TRBJ2-2; no clear D. Trimming stripped 6 bases from V and 6 bases from J, with 17 bases between. Germline V gene lookup returns CDR1 GTSNPN and CDR2 SVGIG (reference sequence). The CDR3 covers 14 residues. The CDR3 bases are TGTGCCTGTCCGCCCCTGACAAGGCCCGGGGAGCTGTTTTTT. Amino acid sequence: CACPPLTRPGELFF.

This clonotype was picked up many times. The chain couples TRBV20-1 to TRBJ2-1; D is unclear. The ends were cut back, 3 bases at V and 10 bases at J, with 4 bases in the middle. Germline values: CDR1 DFQATT, CDR2 SNEGSKA (reference sequence). The CDR3 is 9 residues long. This CDR3 is CSAREEQFF. The CDR3 DNA is TGCAGTGCTAGGGAGGAGCAGTTCTTC.

This clonotype was observed many times. The chain joins TRBV7-9 to TRBJ2-1, with D uncertain. The CDR3 runs 14 residues. V lost 1 base and J 5 bases, leaving 9 bases between the germline ends. Germline lookup yields CDR1 SEHNR and CDR2 FQNEAQ (reference sequence). The DNA for the CDR3 is TGTGCCAGCAGCTTAGTCGAGAGCCACAATGAGCAGTTCTTC. It translates to CASSLVESHNEQFF.

The chain carries TRBV4-1 and TRBJ2-4; 11 bases match TRBD2. Trimming took 0 bases from V and 15 from J; bases not matched to a gene: 13. This CDR3 is 16 amino acids long. The V gene's germline CDR1 is MGHRA and CDR2 YSYEKL. The DNA of the CDR3 is TGCGCCAGCAGCCAAGACGAGGAACTAGCGGGAGCATGGTTGTACTTC. This codes for CASSQDEELAGAWLYF.

There are many counts of this clonotype. The genes are TRBV10-3 and TRBJ2-3; 12 nucleotides agree with TRBD2. Germline V gene data show CDR1 as ENHRY and CDR2 as SYGVKD. Trimming at V came to 3 bases and at J to 4 bases, leaving 8 bases not matched to a gene. The CDR3 is made up of 17 amino acids. The CDR3 reads CAISETASGRVADTQYF. For the CDR3, the DNA is TGTGCCATCAGTGAAACGGCTAGCGGGAGGGTCGCAGATACGCAGTATTTT.

This clonotype turned up a few times. The rearrangement uses TRBV19 and TRBJ1-2; maybe TRBD1 (5 bases). Germline-derived CDR1 and CDR2 are LNHDA and SQIVND (reference sequence). The CDR3 covers 17 residues. Deletions cut 9 bases from V and 3 bases from J, with 26 bases between. CDR3 in DNA: TGTGCCAGCCGAACCGTGCGACCGGGGGTTTTCTACTATGGCTACACCTTC. Residues: CASRTVRPGVFYYGYTF.

This clonotype was recorded a few times. This chain uses TRBV6-1 with TRBJ2-2; 16 positions match TRBD2. Germline V lookup: CDR1 MNHNS, CDR2 SASEGT. The CDR3 length is 18 residues. V lost 4 bases and J lost 7; bases outside the gene matches: 9. CDR3 DNA sequence: TGTGCCAGCAGTGTCCCGGGACTAGCGGGAGGGCAGGGCGGGGAGCTGTTTTTT. It encodes CASSVPGLAGGQGGELFF.

This clonotype appeared many times. The chain links TRBV30 to TRBJ2-1; the match to TRBD2 covers 10 bases. The CDR3 is made up of 16 amino acids. Germline assignment: CDR1 GTSNPN and CDR2 SVGIG (reference sequence). Trimming removed 3 bases from V and 4 bases from J; junction bases left unmatched: 9. CDR3: CAWSRFLAGEYNEQFF. In nucleotides, the CDR3 is TGTGCCTGGAGCCGTTTTCTAGCGGGGGAATACAATGAGCAGTTCTTC.